The 23 T cell receptor beta chains below were found in one sample sequenced in a study of early T cells in non-severe SARS-CoV-2 infection. MiXCR, applied by TCRdb to the 5' RACE reads, yields one record per CDR3 protein. The sample carries around 47,000 distinct CDR3 sequences, approximately 9.9% recorded once. The sequenced material came from whole blood. These TCRs come from an adult who was a healthcare worker with PCR-confirmed SARS-CoV-2 infection or an uninfected control (not recorded which).

This chain uses TRBV11-2 with TRBJ2-1, with 8 nucleotides matching TRBD2. Germline V CDR1 and CDR2: SGHAT, FQNNGV. Trimming removed 0 bases from V and 9 bases from J; junction bases left unmatched: 4. The CDR3 sequence is 14 residues long. CDR3 region: CASSLDGRASEQFF. CDR3 in DNA: TGTGCCAGCAGCTTAGACGGGAGGGCCAGTGAGCAGTTCTTC.

The sample holds a few counts of this clonotype. This rearrangement joins TRBV5-1 to TRBJ2-7; 7 bases fit TRBD2. CDR3 size: 15 residues. The germline V gene encodes CDR1 SGHRS and CDR2 YFSETQ. J lost 1 base, V lost 2 bases, and 6 bases had no gene match. The CDR3 here is CASSFGGSSSYEQYF. DNA for the CDR3: TGCGCCAGCAGCTTCGGCGGGAGTTCTTCCTACGAGCAGTACTTC.

In this sample, this clonotype turned up many times. This sequence joins TRBV7-2 and TRBJ1-4; D gene unclear. There are 13 residues in the CDR3. With 5 bases removed from V and 8 bases from J, the gap between germline ends came to 12 bases. Germline CDR1 is SGHTA and CDR2 is FQGNSA. CDR3 in amino acids: CASSLAVGEKLFF. CDR3 bases: TGTGCCAGCAGCCTCGCCGTTGGAGAAAAACTGTTTTTT.

This clonotype was picked up a small number of times. The rearrangement uses TRBV18 and TRBJ2-2; D is perhaps TRBD2 (6 bases). The germline gives CDR1 KGHSH, CDR2 LQKENI. The CDR3 consists of 17 residues. Between the trimmed V and J ends, which lost 3 bases and 6 bases, there was a span of 20 bases. DNA of the CDR3: TGTGCCAGCTCACCTCTCGACGGTGCGGGGACGGCCGGGGAGCTGTTTTTT. Amino acid sequence: CASSPLDGAGTAGELFF.

CDR3: CSVPGQSNEQYF. The CDR3 DNA is TGCAGCGTTCCGGGACAGTCTAACGAGCAGTACTTC. J is TRBJ2-7 and V is TRBV29-1; 7 bases line up with TRBD1. Trimming removed 5 bases from V and 5 bases from J; junction bases left unmatched: 6. CDR3 length: 12 amino acids. The germline gives CDR1 SQVTM, CDR2 ANQGSEA.

This clonotype has ten or more counts. The CDR3 loop is CASGPYEQYF. CDR3 sequence (DNA): TGTGCCAGCGGACCGTACGAGCAGTACTTC. J is TRBJ2-7 and V is TRBV7-9; no firm D call. Deletions cut 8 bases from V and 4 bases from J, with 6 bases between. Germline V gene data show CDR1 as SEHNR and CDR2 as FQNEAQ (reference sequence). CDR3 length: 10 amino acids.

This clonotype has at least ten counts. V is TRBV7-9 and J is TRBJ1-5, with a possible D match to TRBD1 (5 bases). CDR3 length equals 21 residues. Germline assignment: CDR1 SEHNR and CDR2 FQNEAQ (reference sequence). Trimming pared 2 bases from V and 3 bases from J, leaving 29 bases between. The CDR3 loop is CASSLYTPLGLGVSVNQPQHF. CDR3 coding DNA: TGTGCCAGCAGCTTATATACTCCGTTGGGACTAGGGGTTTCCGTCAATCAGCCCCAGCATTTT.

This clonotype was counted between two and nine times. The chain couples TRBV20-1 to TRBJ1-2; possibly TRBD1 for D (5 bases). CDR3 length: 14 amino acids. The V end was cut by 5 bases, the J end by 4 bases, with 17 bases between. The germline V gene encodes CDR1 DFQATT and CDR2 SNEGSKA (reference sequence). The CDR3 nucleotides are TGCAGTGCTCAGCCCACGACAGCTCCCTATGGCTACACCTTC. Translated, it gives CSAQPTTAPYGYTF.

This clonotype showed up many times. CDR3 DNA: TGTGCCAGCAGCGTAGGAGGCGATCTAAAGAGGAATGAGCAGTTCTTC. Protein product: CASSVGGDLKRNEQFF. V usage is TRBV9 and J usage is TRBJ2-1; D not certain. Germline V lookup: CDR1 SGDLS, CDR2 YYNGEE. The CDR3 consists of 16 residues. The V gene lost 0 bases and the J gene lost 7 bases, with 17 bases spanning the gap.

This clonotype came up many times. The chain has TRBV6-1 and TRBJ2-7; 9 bases agree with TRBD2. V was pared by 7 bases and J by 7 bases, with 14 bases of the junction left unmatched. This CDR3 spans 15 amino acids. From germline, CDR1 is MNHNS and CDR2 SASEGT. The CDR3, as DNA: TGTGCCAGCATGCCGATGGCGGGAGGGCCAGGGGAGCAGTACTTC. It specifies CASMPMAGGPGEQYF.

This chain connects TRBV15 to TRBJ1-3; tentatively, D is TRBD1 (6 bases). In germline, CDR1 is LNHNV, CDR2 YYDKDF (reference sequence). Trimming removed 8 bases from V and 3 bases from J, with 17 bases in between. This CDR3 is 15 amino acids long. Here the CDR3 reads CATAERGAYGNTIYF. The CDR3, as DNA: TGTGCCACCGCCGAACGGGGGGCTTATGGAAACACCATATATTTT. Full variable domain (missing parts from reference TRBV15 and TRBJ1-3): DAMVIQNPRYQVTQFGKPVTLSCSQTLNHNVMYWYQQKSSQAPKLLFHYYDKDFNNEADTPDNFQSRRPNTSFCFLDIRSPGLGDTAMYLCATAERGAYGNTIYFGEGSWLTVV.

This clonotype was seen repeatedly, ten times or more. The gene calls are TRBV20-1 and TRBJ2-5; D is perhaps TRBD1 (6 bases). V shed 5 bases and J shed 1 base, with 11 bases lying between them. Germline V gene sequence: CDR1 DFQATT, CDR2 SNEGSKA (reference sequence). This CDR3 is 13 amino acids long. CDR3 nucleotide sequence: TGCAGTGCTTCTCTCAGGGGCCAAGAGACCCAGTACTTC. It codes for CSASLRGQETQYF.

Comments on this clonotype: This may be a read error, as it is one base from a much larger clone. The chain uses TRBV6-2 or TRBV6-3 and TRBJ2-1; 10 bases align to TRBD2. After removal of 8 bases from V and 5 bases from J, the junction contained 6 bases not matched to a gene. The CDR3 runs 14 residues. Germline V gene sequence: CDR1 MNHEY, CDR2 SVGEGT. The CDR3 DNA follows: TGTGCCAGCGACTCTAGCGGGAGCAACAATGAGCAGTTCTTC. This codes for CASDSSGSNNEQFF.

This clonotype has a handful of counts. This chain links TRBV6-2 or TRBV6-3 with TRBJ1-5; TRBD1 matches at 9 bases. V was clipped by 5 bases and J by 6 bases; unmatched bases: 11. The CDR3 sequence is 16 residues long. Looked up from germline, CDR1 is MNHEY and CDR2 is SVGEGT. The CDR3 loop is CASSTPGTGNLQPQHF. The CDR3 DNA reads as TGTGCCAGCAGTACCCCCGGGACAGGGAATCTTCAGCCCCAGCATTTT.

This clonotype was counted only a few times. J is TRBJ2-1 and V is TRBV6-2 or TRBV6-3; TRBD2 matches at 8 bases. Losses at the gene ends were 7 bases for V and 3 bases for J; bases not matched to a gene: 11. Germline values: CDR1 MNHEY, CDR2 SVGEGT. This CDR3 is 16 amino acids long. CDR3 in amino acids: CASKTGAGGGYNEQFF. For the CDR3, the DNA is TGTGCCAGCAAAACGGGTGCGGGAGGCGGCTACAATGAGCAGTTCTTC.

Only a few counts were recorded for this clonotype. The chain combines TRBV2 with TRBJ1-2; maybe TRBD1 (5 bases). CDR1 is SNHLY and CDR2 is FYNNEI in the germline V gene. The V gene lost 3 bases and the J gene lost 7 bases, with 15 bases spanning the gap. The CDR3 sequence is 14 residues long. The CDR3 coding sequence is TGTGCCAGCAGTGATCGGCAGGGAGGTTTTGGCTACACCTTC. This gives the protein CASSDRQGGFGYTF.

This clonotype appeared many times. The rearrangement joins TRBV7-9 to TRBJ2-2; the match to TRBD2 covers 7 bases. Germline values: CDR1 SEHNR, CDR2 FQNEAQ (reference sequence). The CDR3 spans 15 residues. Trimming at V came to 4 bases and at J to 3 bases, leaving 5 bases not matched to a gene. CDR3 nucleotides: TGTGCCAGCAGCTCCCCGCGGGGGTACACCGGGGAGCTGTTTTTT. It specifies CASSSPRGYTGELFF.

V and J are TRBV5-1 and TRBJ2-7; TRBD2 matches at 8 bases. Germline loops: CDR1 SGHRS, CDR2 YFSETQ. The V and J ends lost 0 bases and 5 bases, in that order; junction bases with no gene match: 4. This CDR3 spans 14 amino acids. CDR3 loop: CASSLAGGLNEQYF. For the CDR3, the DNA is TGCGCCAGCAGCTTGGCGGGGGGGCTGAACGAGCAGTACTTC.

Comment on this clonotype: A read error is possible here, since a much larger clone lies one base away. This sequence joins TRBV12-3 or TRBV12-4 and TRBJ1-4; a possible D gene is TRBD1 (5 bases). The V and J ends lost 5 bases and 7 bases respectively, with 17 bases between them. This CDR3 is built from 15 residues. The CDR3 here is CASSPGIGMSEKLFF. The DNA of the CDR3 is TGTGCCAGCAGTCCAGGGATAGGGATGAGTGAAAAACTGTTTTTT.

This clonotype was detected only a few times. The chain is built from TRBV28 and TRBJ2-7, with TRBD2 as a possible D gene (6 bases). Germline lookup yields CDR1 MDHEN and CDR2 SYDVKM. This CDR3 has 14 amino acids. With 8 bases removed from V and 0 bases from J, the gap between germline ends came to 14 bases. The CDR3 sequence: CASRLGVSSYEQYF. CDR3 DNA: TGTGCCAGCCGACTAGGAGTAAGCTCCTACGAGCAGTACTTC. Supplemented by reference TRBV28 and TRBJ2-7, the full variable domain reads DVKVTQSSRYLVKRTGEKVFLECVQDMDHENMFWYRQDPGLGLRLIYFSYDVKMKEKGDIPEGYSVSREKKERFSLILESASTNQTSMYLCASRLGVSSYEQYFGPGTRLTVT.

This clonotype was detected ten times or more. CDR3 sequence: CSARVAGTLYGYTF. CDR3 bases: TGCAGTGCTAGAGTGGCCGGGACCCTCTATGGCTACACCTTC. The chain uses TRBV20-1 and TRBJ1-2, with D possibly matching TRBD1 (5 bases). V lost 1 base to trimming and J lost 4 bases, with 13 bases between them. The CDR3 spans 14 residues. CDR1 and CDR2 from the germline V gene are DFQATT and SNEGSKA (reference sequence).

This clonotype was observed a few times. This rearrangement joins TRBV29-1 to TRBJ2-1; D perhaps matches TRBD2 (6 bases). Germline values: CDR1 SQVTM, CDR2 ANQGSEA. CDR3 length equals 10 residues. V was clipped by 6 bases and J by 15 bases, with 15 bases between them. The CDR3 bases are TGCAGCGTAGATCGACTAGGGACGTTCTTC. Its translation: CSVDRLGTFF.

The V and J genes are TRBV10-3 and TRBJ2-2, with a weak D call TRBD1 (5 bases). Trimming took off 6 bases at V and 8 bases at J, with 19 bases between the two ends. CDR3 length: 15 residues. Germline values: CDR1 ENHRY, CDR2 SYGVKD. The CDR3 loop is CAISTQGIPSGELFF. CDR3 coding DNA: TGTGCCATCAGCACCCAGGGTATACCTTCGGGGGAGCTGTTTTTT.